The clone carrying this TCR beta chain occurred a few times. This entry is derived from a study of beta chain features in type 1 diabetes. Sequenced material consisted of expressed TCRB transcripts (all of the isolated RNA was reverse transcribed). Clones were read by immunoSEQ multiplex PCR, and TCRdb kept only the in-frame ones, dropping some. The sample consists of roughly 130,000 clones, about a tenth of them appearing once. The V gene's germline CDR1 is MGHRA and CDR2 YSYEKL. This CDR3 is 15 amino acids long. V gave up 0 bases and J gave up 2 bases, with 10 bases separating them. V gene TRBV4-1 combines with J gene TRBJ1-2, with D unclear. This sequence was found in a man aged 18 to 35 in good health. The sequenced material came from central memory CD4+ T cells from blood. CDR3 in amino acids: CASSQDEQMNYGYTF. CDR3 nucleotide sequence: TGCGCCAGCAGCCAAGACGAACAGATGAACTATGGCTACACCTTC.